These 8 T cell receptor beta chains share one sample of origin, sequenced in a study of blood T cell repertoires in COVID-19. Repertoires were generated with immunoSEQ multiplex PCR, while TCRdb's copy carries only in-frame clones and drops some. Found here are about 200,000 clones, approximately 84% of them singletons; the top ten hold less than 6.5%. The material sequenced was peripheral blood. These receptors came from a woman in her 70s with active or convalescent COVID-19.

The chain is built from TRBV11-2 and TRBJ2-1, with 8 bases matching TRBD2. V shed 5 bases and J 10 bases; nucleotides not matched to a gene: 13. Germline V lookup: CDR1 SGHAT, CDR2 FQNNGV. The CDR3 extends over 15 amino acids. The CDR3 nucleotides read TGTGCCAGCAGCCTCAGCGGGAGTTCGATCGGCGAGCAGTTCTTC. This translates into CASSLSGSSIGEQFF.

Here the CDR3 reads CASSAWTGDRYNEQFF. The CDR3 region has the DNA TGTGCCAGCAGCGCCTGGACAGGGGATAGGTACAATGAGCAGTTCTTC. The V call is TRBV9, the J call TRBJ2-1, with 9 bases identical to TRBD1. The CDR3 runs to 16 residues. The trim removed 3 bases at V and 4 bases at J, leaving 8 bases unmatched. Germline CDR1 is SGDLS and CDR2 is YYNGEE.

This chain links TRBV29-1 with TRBJ2-7; 7 bases match TRBD1. Trimming at V came to 4 bases and at J to 6 bases, leaving 9 bases not matched to a gene. Per germline, CDR1 SQVTM and CDR2 ANQGSEA. The CDR3 totals 13 residues. CDR3 in DNA: TGCAGCGTTGGGGGCAGGACAGGCGGCGAGCAGTACTTC. This gives the protein CSVGGRTGGEQYF.

This clone was detected only a few times. The V and J genes are TRBV4-2 and TRBJ1-2; possible D gene TRBD1, 6 bases. The V and J ends lost 4 bases and 7 bases respectively, with 13 bases between them. The CDR3 runs 13 residues. Germline V gives CDR1 LGHNA, CDR2 YNFKEQ. The CDR3 region has the DNA TGTGCCAGCAGCCTACAGGGTAAACGTGGCTACACCTTC. Translating gives CASSLQGKRGYTF.

V and J are TRBV5-1 and TRBJ1-6, with 9 bases that match TRBD1. The CDR3 is 14 residues long. In germline, CDR1 is SGHRS, CDR2 YFSETQ. The junction had 6 bases not matched to a gene; V was cut back by 0 bases and J by 14 bases. The DNA for the CDR3 is TGCGCCAGCAGCTTGGGGTTTGGGACAGGGACCCTCCACTTT. It is translated as CASSLGFGTGTLHF.

A single count supports this clone. The chain links TRBV2 to TRBJ2-7, with a tentative D call TRBD1 (5 bases). Between the trimmed V and J ends, which lost 0 bases and 5 bases, there was a span of 11 bases. CDR1 is SNHLY, CDR2 FYNNEI, per germline. The CDR3 has 14 residues. The CDR3 nucleotides read TGTGCCAGCAGTGAAGCCAGGGTTCCGAACGAGCAGTACTTC. Its translation is CASSEARVPNEQYF.

J is TRBJ2-1 and V is TRBV4-1; tentatively, D is TRBD1 (6 bases). The CDR3 is 15 amino acids. Germline CDR1 is MGHRA and CDR2 is YSYEKL. V lost 1 base and J 10 bases, leaving 17 bases between the germline ends. CDR3 bases: TGCGCCAGCAGCCAAGTGTCAGGGGCCCTGGGGGAGCAGTTCTTC. It encodes CASSQVSGALGEQFF.

The rearrangement uses TRBV2 and TRBJ2-3; 10 bases are shared with TRBD1. V was pared by 6 bases and J by 4 bases, with 10 bases of the junction left unmatched. The CDR3 has 16 residues. Germline CDR1 is SNHLY and CDR2 is FYNNEI. The CDR3 is CASSRTIGQGADTQYF. CDR3 sequence (DNA): TGTGCCAGCAGCCGAACCATCGGACAGGGGGCAGATACGCAGTATTTT.